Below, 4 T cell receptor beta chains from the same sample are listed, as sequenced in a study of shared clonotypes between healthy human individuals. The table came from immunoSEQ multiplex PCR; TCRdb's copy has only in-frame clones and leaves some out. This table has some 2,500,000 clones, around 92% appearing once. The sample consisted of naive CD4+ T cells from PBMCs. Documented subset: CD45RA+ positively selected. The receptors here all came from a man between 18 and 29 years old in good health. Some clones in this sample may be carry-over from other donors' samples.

The CDR3 nucleotides read TGTGCCAGCAGTCGGGAGGGGGGAGTCCCCGGCGAGCAGTTCTTC. This encodes CASSREGGVPGEQFF. This chain uses TRBV25-1 with TRBJ2-1, with 8 nucleotides matching TRBD2. The V gene end was trimmed by 5 bases and the J gene end by 10 bases; junction bases not matched to a gene: 13. The CDR3 is made up of 15 amino acids. Germline V gene sequence: CDR1 MGHDK, CDR2 SYGVNS.

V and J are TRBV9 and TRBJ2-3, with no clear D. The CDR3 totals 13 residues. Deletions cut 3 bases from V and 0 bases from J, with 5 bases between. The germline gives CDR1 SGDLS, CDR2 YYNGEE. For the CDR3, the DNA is TGTGCCAGCAGCGGAACAAGCACAGATACGCAGTATTTT. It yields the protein CASSGTSTDTQYF.

CDR3: CASSPGQALDTQYF. The CDR3 nucleotides read TGTGCCAGCAGCCCGGGACAGGCCTTAGATACGCAGTATTTT. The genes are TRBV7-9 and TRBJ2-3, with 8 bases lining up with TRBD1. V was clipped by 5 bases and J by 5 bases; unmatched bases: 6. This CDR3 comprises 14 residues. Germline V gives CDR1 SEHNR, CDR2 FQNEAQ (reference sequence).

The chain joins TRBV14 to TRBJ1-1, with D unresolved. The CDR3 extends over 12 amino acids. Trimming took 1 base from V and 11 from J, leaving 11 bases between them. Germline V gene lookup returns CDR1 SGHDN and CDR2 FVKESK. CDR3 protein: CASSQVLSGAFF. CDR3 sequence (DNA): TGTGCCAGCAGCCAAGTGTTGTCGGGGGCTTTCTTT.